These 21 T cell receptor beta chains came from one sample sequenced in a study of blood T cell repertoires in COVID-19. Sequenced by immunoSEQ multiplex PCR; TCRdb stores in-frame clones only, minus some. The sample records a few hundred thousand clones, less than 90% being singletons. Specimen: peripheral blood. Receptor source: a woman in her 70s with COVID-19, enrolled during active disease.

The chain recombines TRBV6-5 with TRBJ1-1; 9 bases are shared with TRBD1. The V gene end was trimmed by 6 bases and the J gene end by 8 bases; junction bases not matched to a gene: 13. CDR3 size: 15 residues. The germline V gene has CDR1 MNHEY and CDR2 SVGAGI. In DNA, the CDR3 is TGTGCCAGCAGCCATCCCGGGACAGGGTTTTCCGAAGCTTTCTTT. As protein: CASSHPGTGFSEAFF.

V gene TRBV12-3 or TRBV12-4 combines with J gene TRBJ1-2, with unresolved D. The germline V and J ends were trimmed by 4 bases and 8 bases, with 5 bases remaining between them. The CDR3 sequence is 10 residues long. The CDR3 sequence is CASSSSGYTF. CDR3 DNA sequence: TGTGCCAGCAGTTCTAGCGGCTACACCTTC.

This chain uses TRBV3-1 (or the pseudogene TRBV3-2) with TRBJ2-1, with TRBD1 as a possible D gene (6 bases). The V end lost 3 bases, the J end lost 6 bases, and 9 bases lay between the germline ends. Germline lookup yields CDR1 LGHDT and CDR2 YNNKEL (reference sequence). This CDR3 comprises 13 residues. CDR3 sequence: CASSQDSSNEQFF. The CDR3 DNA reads TGTGCCAGCAGCCAGGACAGCTCCAATGAGCAGTTCTTC.

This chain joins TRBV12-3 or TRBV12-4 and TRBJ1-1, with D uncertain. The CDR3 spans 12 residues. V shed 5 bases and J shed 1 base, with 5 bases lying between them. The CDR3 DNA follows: TGTGCCAGCAGTCAGAAGAACACTGAAGCTTTCTTT. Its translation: CASSQKNTEAFF.

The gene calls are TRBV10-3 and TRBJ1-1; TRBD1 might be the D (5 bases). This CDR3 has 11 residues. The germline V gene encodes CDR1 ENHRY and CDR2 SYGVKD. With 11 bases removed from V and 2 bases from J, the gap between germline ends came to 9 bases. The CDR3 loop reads CASGGNTEAFF. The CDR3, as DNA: TGTGCCTCGGGGGGAAACACTGAAGCTTTCTTT.

The DNA for the CDR3 is TGTGCCAGCAGTTACAAGCACATCCCGGGGAATCAGCCCCAGCATTTT. As protein: CASSYKHIPGNQPQHF. V and J are TRBV6-5 and TRBJ1-5; D not certain. V lost 2 bases and J lost 4, with 15 bases in between. CDR1 is MNHEY, CDR2 SVGAGI, per germline. CDR3 length: 16 residues.

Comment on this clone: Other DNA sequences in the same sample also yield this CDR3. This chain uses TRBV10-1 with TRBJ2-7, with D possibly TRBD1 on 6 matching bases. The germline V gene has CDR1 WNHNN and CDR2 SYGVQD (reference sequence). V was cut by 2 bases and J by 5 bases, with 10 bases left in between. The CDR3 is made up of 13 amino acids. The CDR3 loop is CASSETGSDEQYF. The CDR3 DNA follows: TGCGCCAGCAGTGAGACAGGGTCGGACGAGCAGTACTTC.

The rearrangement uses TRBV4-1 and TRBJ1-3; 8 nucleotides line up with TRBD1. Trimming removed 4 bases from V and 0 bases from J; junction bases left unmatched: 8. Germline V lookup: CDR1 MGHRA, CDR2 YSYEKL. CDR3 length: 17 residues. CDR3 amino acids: CASSRDRGSDSGNTIYF. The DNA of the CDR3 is TGCGCCAGCAGCCGAGACAGGGGATCAGACTCTGGAAACACCATATATTTT.

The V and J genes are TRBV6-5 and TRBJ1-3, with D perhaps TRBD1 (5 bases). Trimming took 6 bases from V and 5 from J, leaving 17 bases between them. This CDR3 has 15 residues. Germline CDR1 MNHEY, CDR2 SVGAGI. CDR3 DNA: TGTGCCAGCAGGGCCGGGGGAGGGATTCGAAACACCATATATTTT. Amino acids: CASRAGGGIRNTIYF.

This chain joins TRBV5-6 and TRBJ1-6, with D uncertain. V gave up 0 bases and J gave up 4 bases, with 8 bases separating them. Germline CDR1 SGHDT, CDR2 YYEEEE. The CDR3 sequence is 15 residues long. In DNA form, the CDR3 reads TGTGCCAGCAGCTTGGCTCCCGTTTATAATTCACCCCTCCACTTT. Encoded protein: CASSLAPVYNSPLHF. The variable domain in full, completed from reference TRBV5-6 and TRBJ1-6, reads DAGVTQSPTHLIKTRGQQVTLRCSPKSGHDTVSWYQQALGQGPQFIFQYYEEEERQRGNFPDRFSGHQFPNYSSELNVNALLLGDSALYLCASSLAPVYNSPLHFGNGTRLTVT.

For the CDR3, the DNA is TGTGCCAGCAGTTACTACAGTTCCTCTGGGGCCAACGTCCTGACTTTC. Residues: CASSYYSSSGANVLTF. This sequence joins TRBV6-2 or TRBV6-3 and TRBJ2-6; D remains unclear. The ends were cut back, 1 base at V and 0 bases at J, with 7 bases in the middle. CDR1 MNHEY and CDR2 SVGEGT come from the germline V gene. The CDR3 extends over 16 amino acids.

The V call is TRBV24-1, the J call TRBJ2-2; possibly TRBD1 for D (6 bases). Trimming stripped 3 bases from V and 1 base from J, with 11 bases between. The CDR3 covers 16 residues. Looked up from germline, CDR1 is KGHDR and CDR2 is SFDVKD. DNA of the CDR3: TGTGCCACCAGTGATCACAGGGAACGGAACACCGGGGAGCTGTTTTTT. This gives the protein CATSDHRERNTGELFF.

CDR3 sequence (DNA): TGTGCCAGCAGCTGGGGGACAGGGTCTGTGAACACTGAAGCTTTCTTT. Protein sequence: CASSWGTGSVNTEAFF. The chain joins TRBV5-6 to TRBJ1-1; TRBD1 aligns across 9 bases. V was pared by 3 bases and J by 0 bases, with 6 bases of the junction left unmatched. Germline V gives CDR1 SGHDT, CDR2 YYEEEE. The CDR3 covers 16 residues.

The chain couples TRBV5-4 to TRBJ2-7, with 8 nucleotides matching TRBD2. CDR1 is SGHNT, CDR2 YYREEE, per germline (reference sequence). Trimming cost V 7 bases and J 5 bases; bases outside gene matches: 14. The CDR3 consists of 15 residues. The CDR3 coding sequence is TGTGCCAGCCACGCTGATCGCGGGGGGTTTAACGAGCAGTACTTC. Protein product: CASHADRGGFNEQYF.

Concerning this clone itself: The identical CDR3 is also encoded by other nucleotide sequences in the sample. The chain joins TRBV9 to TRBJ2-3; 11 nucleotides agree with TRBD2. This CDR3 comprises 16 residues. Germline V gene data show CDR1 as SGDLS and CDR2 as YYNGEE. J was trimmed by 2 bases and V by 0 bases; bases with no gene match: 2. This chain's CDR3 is CASSVELAGDTDTQYF. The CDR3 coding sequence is TGTGCCAGCAGCGTAGAACTAGCGGGGGACACAGATACGCAGTATTTT.

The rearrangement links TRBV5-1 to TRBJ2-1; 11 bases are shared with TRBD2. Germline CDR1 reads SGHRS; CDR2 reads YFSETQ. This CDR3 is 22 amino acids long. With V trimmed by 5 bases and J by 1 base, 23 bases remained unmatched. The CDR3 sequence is CASSFETLIAGGPLGSYNEQFF. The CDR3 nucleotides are TGCGCCAGCAGTTTCGAAACCTTAATAGCGGGGGGGCCTCTAGGTTCCTACAATGAGCAGTTCTTC. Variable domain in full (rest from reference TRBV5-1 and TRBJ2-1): KAGVTQTPRYLIKTRGQQVTLSCSPISGHRSVSWYQQTPGQGLQFLFEYFSETQRNKGNFPGRFSGRQFSNSRSEMNVSTLELGDSALYLCASSFETLIAGGPLGSYNEQFFGPGTRLTVL.

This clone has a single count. This CDR3 reads CASSQTLAGGPRDTQYF. The CDR3 DNA sequence: TGCGCCAGCAGCCAAACCCTAGCGGGGGGGCCCAGAGATACGCAGTATTTT. This rearrangement joins TRBV4-3 to TRBJ2-3, with 12 bases fitting TRBD2. The junction had 8 bases not matched to a gene; V was cut back by 2 bases and J by 5 bases. From germline, CDR1 is LGHNA and CDR2 YSLEER. The CDR3 is 17 residues long.

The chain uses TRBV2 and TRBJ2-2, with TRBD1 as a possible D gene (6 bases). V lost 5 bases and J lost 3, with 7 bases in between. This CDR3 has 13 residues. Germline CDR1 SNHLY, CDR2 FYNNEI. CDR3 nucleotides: TGTGCCAGCAGTCGACAGGACACCGGGGAGCTGTTTTTT. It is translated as CASSRQDTGELFF.

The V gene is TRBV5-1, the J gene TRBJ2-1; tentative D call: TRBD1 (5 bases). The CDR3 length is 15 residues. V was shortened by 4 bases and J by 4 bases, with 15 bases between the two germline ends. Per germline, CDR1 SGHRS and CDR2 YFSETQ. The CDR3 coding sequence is TGCGCCAGCAGCCCGGAGCAGGGCTCATACAATGAGCAGTTCTTC. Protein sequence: CASSPEQGSYNEQFF. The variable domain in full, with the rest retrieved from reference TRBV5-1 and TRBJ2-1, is KAGVTQTPRYLIKTRGQQVTLSCSPISGHRSVSWYQQTPGQGLQFLFEYFSETQRNKGNFPGRFSGRQFSNSRSEMNVSTLELGDSALYLCASSPEQGSYNEQFFGPGTRLTVL.

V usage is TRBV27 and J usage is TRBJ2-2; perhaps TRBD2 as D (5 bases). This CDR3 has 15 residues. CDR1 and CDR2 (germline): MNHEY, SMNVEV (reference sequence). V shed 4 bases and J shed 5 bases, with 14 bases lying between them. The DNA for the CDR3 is TGTGCCAGCAGTTCCCCCAGTCGGGGAACCGGGGAGCTGTTTTTT. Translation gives CASSSPSRGTGELFF.

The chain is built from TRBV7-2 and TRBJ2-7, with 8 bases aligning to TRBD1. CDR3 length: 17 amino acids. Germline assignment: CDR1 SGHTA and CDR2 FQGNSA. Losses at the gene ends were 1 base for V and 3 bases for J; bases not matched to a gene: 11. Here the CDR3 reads CASSLEFGQGAFYEQYF. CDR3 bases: TGTGCCAGCAGCTTAGAGTTCGGGCAGGGGGCATTCTACGAGCAGTACTTC.